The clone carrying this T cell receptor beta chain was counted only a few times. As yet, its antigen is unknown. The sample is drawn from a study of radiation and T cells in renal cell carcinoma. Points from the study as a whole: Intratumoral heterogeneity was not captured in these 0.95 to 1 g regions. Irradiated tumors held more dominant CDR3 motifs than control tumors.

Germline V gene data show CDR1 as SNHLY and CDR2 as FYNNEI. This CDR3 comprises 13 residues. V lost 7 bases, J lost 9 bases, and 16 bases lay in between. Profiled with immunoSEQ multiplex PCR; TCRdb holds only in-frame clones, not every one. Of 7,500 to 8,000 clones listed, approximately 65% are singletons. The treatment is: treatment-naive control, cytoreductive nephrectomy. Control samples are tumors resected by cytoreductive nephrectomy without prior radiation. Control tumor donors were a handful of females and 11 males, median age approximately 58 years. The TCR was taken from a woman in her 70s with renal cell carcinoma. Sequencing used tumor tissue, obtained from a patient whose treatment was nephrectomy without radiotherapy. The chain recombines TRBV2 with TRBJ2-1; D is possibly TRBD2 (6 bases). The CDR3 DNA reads TGTGCCAGCACCCGGGAGCCCGTTGGTGAGCAGTTCTTC. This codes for CASTREPVGEQFF.